This T cell receptor beta chain was documented in a study of control samples from healthy donors and cancer patients. The V gene lost 5 bases and the J gene lost 1 base, with 2 bases spanning the gap. The CDR3 length is 11 residues. Profiled with immunoSEQ multiplex PCR; TCRdb holds only in-frame clones, not every one. The sample includes about 80,000 clones, roughly 91% seen only once; the top ten take approximately 7.6%. The receptor's source is a woman aged 60-75 years in good health. The source material was blood. This sequence joins TRBV12-3 or TRBV12-4 and TRBJ1-1, with D unresolved. The CDR3 loop is CASSRNTEAFF. CDR3 sequence (DNA): TGTGCCAGCAGTAGGAACACTGAAGCTTTCTTT.